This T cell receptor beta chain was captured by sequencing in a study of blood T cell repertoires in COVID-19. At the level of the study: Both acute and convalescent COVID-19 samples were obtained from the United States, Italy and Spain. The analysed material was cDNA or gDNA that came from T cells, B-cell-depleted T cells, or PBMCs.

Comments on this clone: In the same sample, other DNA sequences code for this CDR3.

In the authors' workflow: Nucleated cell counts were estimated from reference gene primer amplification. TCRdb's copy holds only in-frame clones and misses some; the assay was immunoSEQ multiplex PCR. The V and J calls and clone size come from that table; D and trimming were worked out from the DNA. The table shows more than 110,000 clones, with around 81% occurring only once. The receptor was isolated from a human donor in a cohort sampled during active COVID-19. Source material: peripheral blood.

In nucleotides, the CDR3 is TGTGCCAGCAGCTTAGGACTAGCCTACGAGCAGTACTTC. Its translation: CASSLGLAYEQYF. The J gene is TRBJ2-7, the V gene TRBV11-2; perhaps TRBD2 as D (6 bases). The V end lost 1 base, the J end lost 2 bases, and 6 bases lay between the germline ends. Germline-derived CDR1 and CDR2 are SGHAT and FQNNGV. The CDR3 is 13 residues long.